Shown below are 27 T cell receptor beta chains from a single sample sequenced in a study of T cell repertoires in aging, cancer and after chemotherapy. TCR beta rearrangements were amplified from peripheral blood genomic DNA. A mixed TRB-A/B primer pool amplified rearranged TRB by multiplex touch-down PCR. Via MiXCR, TCRdb re-called the multiplex PCR reads, giving one row per CDR3 protein. The table shows fewer than 3,000 distinct CDR3 sequences, with 25% to 30% occurring only once. Sequenced: blood. The receptors here all came from a human donor with a solid tumor.

By proportion, this clonotype is medium-sized. The rearrangement joins TRBV5-6 to TRBJ1-2; 7 nucleotides align to TRBD1. The J segment lost 6 bases and the V segment lost 4 bases, leaving 9 bases of the junction unmatched. The CDR3 is 14 amino acids. Germline V gene lookup returns CDR1 SGHDT and CDR2 YYEEEE. CDR3 amino acids: CASSPTGNPDGYTF. CDR3 sequence (DNA): TGTGCCAGCAGCCCGACAGGGAATCCGGATGGCTACACCTTC.

By share, this clonotype ranks as medium-sized. The chain employs TRBV27 and TRBJ1-2, with 8 bases lining up with TRBD1. The V and J ends lost 5 bases and 3 bases, in that order; junction bases with no gene match: 5. This CDR3 contains 14 residues. The germline V gene encodes CDR1 MNHEY and CDR2 SMNVEV (reference sequence). Here the CDR3 reads CASSPQTGDYGYTF. The DNA of the CDR3 is TGTGCCAGCAGTCCCCAGACAGGGGACTATGGCTACACCTTC.

The chain couples TRBV12-3 or TRBV12-4 to TRBJ2-5, with D tentatively TRBD2 (6 bases). Trimming shortened V by 5 bases and J by 5 bases, and 6 bases separated the two germline ends. This CDR3 has 11 amino acids. CDR3 DNA sequence: TGTGCCAGCAGTGGGGGGGAGACCCAGTACTTC. Translation: CASSGGETQYF.

This clonotype came up a few times. The rearrangement joins TRBV18 to TRBJ2-2, with D maybe TRBD2 (5 bases). The V and J ends lost 5 bases and 6 bases respectively, with 10 bases between them. Germline loops: CDR1 KGHSH, CDR2 LQKENI. CDR3 length equals 13 residues. CDR3 nucleotides: TGTGCCAGCTCAGCGGGCCCCGCCGGGGAGCTGTTTTTT. Translated: CASSAGPAGELFF. The full variable domain, in which reference TRBV18 and TRBJ2-2 provide the parts outside the CDR3, is NAGVMQNPRHLVRRRGQEARLRCSPMKGHSHVYWYRQLPEEGLKFMVYLQKENIIDESGMPKERFSAEFPKEGPSILRIQQVVRGDSAAYFCASSAGPAGELFFGEGSRLTVL.

This chain connects TRBV12-3 or TRBV12-4 to TRBJ2-2; unclear D gene. This CDR3 is 14 amino acids long. Trimming removed 2 bases from V and 6 bases from J, with 10 bases in between. Here the CDR3 reads CASSLIRAAGELFF. The DNA for the CDR3 is TGTGCCAGCAGTTTAATCCGGGCCGCCGGGGAGCTGTTTTTT.

This chain uses TRBV5-1 with TRBJ2-1; D is unclear. V dropped 1 base and J dropped 7 bases, with 12 bases sitting between them. The germline CDR1 and CDR2 sequences are SGHRS and YFSETQ. This CDR3 has 14 amino acids. The CDR3 reads CASSLYGGSNEQFF. The CDR3 DNA is TGCGCCAGCAGCTTGTATGGCGGTTCAAATGAGCAGTTCTTC.

Of note for this clonotype: A read error may produce the germline difference seen at one junction end. CDR3 amino acids: CASSPSWNTGELFF. The CDR3 DNA sequence: TGTGCCAGCAGTCCTTCCTGGAACACCGGGGAGCTGTTCTTT. The genes are TRBV12-3 or TRBV12-4 and TRBJ2-2, with D possibly being TRBD2 (5 bases). CDR3 length: 14 amino acids.

The chain combines TRBV20-1 with TRBJ2-1, with D perhaps TRBD1 or TRBD2 (5 bases each). The CDR3 runs to 12 residues. Trimming stripped 2 bases from V and 5 bases from J, with 7 bases between. Germline V gene lookup returns CDR1 DFQATT and CDR2 SNEGSKA (reference sequence). The CDR3 protein is CSARLGDNEQFF. Written as DNA, the CDR3 is TGCAGTGCTAGATTGGGGGACAATGAGCAGTTCTTC.

By its share, this clonotype is medium-sized. This chain uses TRBV30 with TRBJ1-1; D not certain. Germline assignment: CDR1 GTSNPN and CDR2 SVGIG (reference sequence). Trimming cost V 1 base and J 0 bases, with 3 bases left between them. The CDR3 totals 12 residues. This CDR3 is CAWSDLNTEAFF. CDR3 coding DNA: TGTGCCTGGAGTGATCTGAACACTGAAGCTTTCTTT. Full variable domain (remainder filled in from reference TRBV30 and TRBJ1-1): SQTIHQWPATLVQPVGSPLSLECTVEGTSNPNLYWYRQAAGRGLQLLFYSVGIGQISSEVPQNLSASRPQDRQFILSSKKLLLSDSGFYLCAWSDLNTEAFFGQGTRLTVV.

This clonotype was observed a handful of times. This chain connects TRBV7-9 to TRBJ2-1; TRBD2 matches 11 bases. The CDR3 contains 16 residues. Germline assignment: CDR1 SEHNR and CDR2 FQNEAQ (reference sequence). J gave up 3 bases and V 2 bases, and 3 bases lay outside the gene matches. CDR3 DNA: TGTGCCAGCAGCTTAACGGGACTAGCGGTCTACAATGAGCAGTTCTTC. As protein: CASSLTGLAVYNEQFF. Full variable domain (rest looked up from reference TRBV7-9 and TRBJ2-1): DTGVSQNPRHKITKRGQNVTFRCDPISEHNRLYWYRQTLGQGPEFLTYFQNEAQLEKSRLLSDRFSAERPKGSFSTLEIQRTEQGDSAMYLCASSLTGLAVYNEQFFGPGTRLTVL.

This clonotype was counted a few times. The chain combines TRBV14 with TRBJ2-7; D may be TRBD2 (6 bases). Trimming took off 4 bases at V and 2 bases at J, with 12 bases between the two ends. CDR1 and CDR2 from the germline V gene are SGHDN and FVKESK. CDR3 length: 14 residues. The CDR3 spells CASSPGLVTYEQYF. Here the CDR3 DNA reads TGTGCCAGCAGCCCGGGACTGGTTACCTACGAGCAGTACTTC.

This sequence joins TRBV6-5 and TRBJ2-7, with TRBD2 identical over 13 bases. With 6 bases clipped from V and 7 bases from J, the junction kept 6 bases outside the gene matches. The germline CDR1 and CDR2 sequences are MNHEY and SVGAGI. CDR3 length equals 14 residues. The CDR3 loop reads CASSPLAGGLEQYF. The CDR3 DNA is TGTGCCAGCAGCCCACTAGCGGGAGGGCTGGAGCAGTACTTC.

With respect to this clonotype: It may be a read error: a sequence one base away is much more abundant. V usage is TRBV30 and J usage is TRBJ2-1; a weak D match, TRBD1 (5 bases). There are 11 residues in the CDR3. Germline V gives CDR1 GTSNPN, CDR2 SVGIG (reference sequence). In nucleotides, the CDR3 is TGTGCCTGGACGGACAACAATAAGCAGTTCTTC. Translation: CAWTDNNKQFF.

The chain recombines TRBV7-2 with TRBJ2-4; TRBD2 matches at 7 bases. The CDR3 consists of 16 residues. J was trimmed by 0 bases and V by 6 bases; bases with no gene match: 8. Germline values: CDR1 SGHTA, CDR2 FQGNSA. The CDR3 here is CASSASGGIAKNIQYF. CDR3 in DNA: TGTGCCAGCAGTGCCTCCGGGGGGATAGCCAAAAACATTCAGTACTTC.

The V call is TRBV4-1, the J call TRBJ2-5; 8 bases align to TRBD2. CDR3 size: 17 residues. V was clipped by 6 bases and J by 5 bases; unmatched bases: 17. Germline V lookup: CDR1 MGHRA, CDR2 YSYEKL. The CDR3 sequence: CASSRIYSGGLGETQYF. The CDR3 DNA follows: TGCGCCAGCAGTCGAATATACAGCGGGGGACTAGGGGAGACCCAGTACTTC.

The V gene is TRBV7-2, the J gene TRBJ1-4, with D possibly matching TRBD1 (6 bases). The CDR3 covers 14 residues. The germline gives CDR1 SGHTA, CDR2 FQGNSA. Deletions cut 5 bases from V and 8 bases from J, with 15 bases between. The CDR3 loop is CASSQYRDHEKLFF. The CDR3 coding sequence is TGTGCCAGCAGCCAGTACAGGGATCACGAAAAACTGTTTTTT.

Comments on this clonotype: This could be a read error, since a much larger clone is one nucleotide away. V and J are TRBV6-6 and TRBJ2-7; a possible D gene is TRBD2 (7 bases). The V end was cut by 2 bases, the J end by 8 bases, with 13 bases between. Germline CDR1 and CDR2: MNHNY and SVGAGI (reference sequence). CDR3 size: 13 residues. The CDR3 DNA follows: TGTGCCAGCAGTTACCTGACGGGGGGCAAGCAGTACTTC. Its protein is CASSYLTGGKQYF.

This clonotype was recorded once. The chain combines TRBV7-2 with TRBJ2-7; 10 bases are a match to TRBD2. Per the germline V gene, CDR1 is SGHTA and CDR2 is FQGNSA. The CDR3 is 16 amino acids. The V segment lost 4 bases and the J segment 9 bases; nucleotides outside the gene matches: 15. The CDR3 nucleotides are TGTGCCAGCAGCTCCCTGGGTAGCGGGGGGCGCTACAGGCAGTACTTC. Amino acids: CASSSLGSGGRYRQYF.

Notes on this clonotype: Possible read error: a much larger clone is one base away. V usage is TRBV15 and J usage is TRBJ1-6, with unresolved D. Germline V gene data show CDR1 as LNHNV and CDR2 as YYDKDF (reference sequence). The germline V and J ends were trimmed by 0 bases and 7 bases, with 10 bases remaining between them. This CDR3 is 15 amino acids long. The CDR3 region has the DNA TGTGCCACCAGCAGAGAGGGCATGGAAAATTCACCCCTCCACTTT. The encoded protein is CATSREGMENSPLHF.

This clonotype was found a few times. This chain joins TRBV10-2 and TRBJ2-5; D uncertain. CDR3 length: 11 residues. Trimming removed 6 bases from V and 3 bases from J, with 5 bases in between. The germline gives CDR1 WSHSY, CDR2 SAAADI. This CDR3 is CASSAKETQYF. CDR3 nucleotides: TGCGCCAGCAGCGCTAAAGAGACCCAGTACTTC.

The V call is TRBV5-1, the J call TRBJ2-5; no clear D gene. The CDR3 sequence is 13 residues long. CDR1 SGHRS and CDR2 YFSETQ come from the germline V gene. Deletions cut 0 bases from V and 2 bases from J, with 5 bases between. The CDR3 sequence is CASSLGQQETQYF. DNA of the CDR3: TGCGCCAGCAGCTTGGGCCAGCAAGAGACCCAGTACTTC.

There are a few counts of this clonotype. The chain carries TRBV19 and TRBJ1-2; possibly TRBD1 for D (5 bases). V dropped 8 bases and J dropped 0 bases, with 10 bases sitting between them. The V gene's germline CDR1 is LNHDA and CDR2 SQIVND (reference sequence). The CDR3 loop spans 13 amino acids. The CDR3 DNA reads TGTGCCAGTCACAGGCCGCCTAACTATGGCTACACCTTC. Its translation: CASHRPPNYGYTF.

This clonotype has just one count. The chain carries TRBV6-6 and TRBJ2-2; D may be TRBD1 (6 bases). Germline lookup yields CDR1 MNHNY and CDR2 SVGAGI (reference sequence). The CDR3 is made up of 16 amino acids. In DNA form, the CDR3 reads TGTGTTAGCAGGCCGACCAGGACAGTAAACACCGGGGAGCTGTTTTTT. It translates to CVSRPTRTVNTGELFF.

This clonotype counts as large. The chain is built from TRBV5-6 and TRBJ2-7; no clear D gene. Germline lookup yields CDR1 SGHDT and CDR2 YYEEEE. The CDR3 is 12 residues long. The V and J ends lost 0 bases and 6 bases respectively, with 7 bases between them. The CDR3 DNA reads TGTGCCAGCAGCTTGGTTCCAGCCGAGCAGTACTTC. Protein: CASSLVPAEQYF.

This clonotype is deemed medium-sized. The rearrangement uses TRBV6-6 and TRBJ2-7; no definite D call. CDR3 length: 15 residues. Germline V lookup: CDR1 MNHNY, CDR2 SVGAGI (reference sequence). V was clipped by 1 base and J by 5 bases, with 15 bases between them. The CDR3 DNA reads TGTGCCAGCAGTTACTACCCTGGAATGGACGACGAGCAGTACTTC. Its translation: CASSYYPGMDDEQYF.

This clonotype qualifies as medium-sized (0.01 to 0.1%). CDR3 sequence: CASMGWSYNEQFF. Here the CDR3 DNA reads TGTGCCAGCATGGGGTGGTCCTACAATGAGCAGTTCTTC. The chain joins TRBV27 to TRBJ2-1, with D uncertain. V lost 7 bases, J lost 1 base, and 8 bases lay in between. The CDR3 spans 13 residues. Per germline, CDR1 MNHEY and CDR2 SMNVEV (reference sequence).

The rearrangement links TRBV2 to TRBJ1-1; D is uncertain. Trimming took 3 bases from V and 2 from J, leaving 10 bases between them. Germline CDR1 is SNHLY and CDR2 is FYNNEI. This CDR3 has 14 residues. In DNA, the CDR3 is TGTGCCAGCAGTGAGTCACTAATTAACACTGAAGCTTTCTTT. Translated: CASSESLINTEAFF.